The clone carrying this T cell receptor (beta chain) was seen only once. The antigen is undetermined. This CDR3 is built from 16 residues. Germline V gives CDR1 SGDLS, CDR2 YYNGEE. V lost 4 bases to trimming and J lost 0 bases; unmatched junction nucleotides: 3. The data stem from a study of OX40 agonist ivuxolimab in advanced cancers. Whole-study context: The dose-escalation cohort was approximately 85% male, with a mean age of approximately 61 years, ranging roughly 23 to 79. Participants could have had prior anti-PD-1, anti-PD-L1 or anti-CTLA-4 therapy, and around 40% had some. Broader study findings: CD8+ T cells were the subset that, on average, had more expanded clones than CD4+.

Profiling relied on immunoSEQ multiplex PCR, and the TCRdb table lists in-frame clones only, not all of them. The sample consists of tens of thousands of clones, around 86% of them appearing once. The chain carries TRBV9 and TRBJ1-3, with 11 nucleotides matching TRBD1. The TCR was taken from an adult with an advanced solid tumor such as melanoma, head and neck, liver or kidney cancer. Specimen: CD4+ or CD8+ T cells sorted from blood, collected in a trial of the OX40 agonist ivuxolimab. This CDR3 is CASSSGTGGSGNTIYF. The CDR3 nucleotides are TGTGCCAGCAGCTCCGGGACAGGGGGCTCTGGAAACACCATATATTTT.